In its sample, the clone carrying this T cell receptor (beta chain) was seen many times. The entry originates in a study of T-cell memory formation after mild COVID-19. TCRdb re-called the 5' RACE reads through MiXCR, storing one row per CDR3 protein. This sample carries about 300,000 distinct CDR3 sequences, just under 20% of them seen once, and the ten largest clones take 21%. CDR1 is DFQATT and CDR2 is SNEGSKA in the germline V gene (reference sequence). CDR3 length: 15 residues. Trimming cost V 6 bases and J 2 bases; bases outside gene matches: 10. This chain joins TRBV20-1 and TRBJ2-3; 8 nucleotides agree with TRBD2. The origin of this receptor is a man younger than 30 who had mild COVID-19 (a few samples of this study predate the infection). Cell type and time point are not known. Sequencing input: PBMCs or a T cell subset sorted from them (not recorded which). CDR3 residues: CSARTGRGDTDTQYF. CDR3 bases: TGCAGTGCAAGAACCGGGCGGGGGGACACAGATACGCAGTATTTT.